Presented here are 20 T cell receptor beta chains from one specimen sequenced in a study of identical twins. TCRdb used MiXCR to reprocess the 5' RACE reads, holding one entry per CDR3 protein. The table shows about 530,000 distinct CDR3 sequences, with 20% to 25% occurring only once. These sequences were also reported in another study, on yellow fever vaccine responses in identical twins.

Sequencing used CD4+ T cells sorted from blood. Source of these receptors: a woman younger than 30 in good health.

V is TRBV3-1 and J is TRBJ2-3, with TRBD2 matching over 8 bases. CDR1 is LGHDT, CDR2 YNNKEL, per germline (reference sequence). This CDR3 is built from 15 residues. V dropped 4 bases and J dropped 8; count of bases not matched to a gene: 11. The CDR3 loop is CASSPAGAPAGTQYF. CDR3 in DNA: TGTGCCAGCAGCCCAGCGGGGGCCCCCGCTGGTACGCAGTATTTT.

The CDR3 spells CATSRAGGLVNNEQFF. CDR3 nucleotide sequence: TGTGCCACCAGCAGAGCCGGTGGATTGGTAAACAATGAGCAGTTCTTC. The chain recombines TRBV15 with TRBJ2-1, with D hard to call. This CDR3 region has 16 residues. The ends were cut back, 1 base at V and 5 bases at J, with 15 bases in the middle. Germline V lookup: CDR1 LNHNV, CDR2 YYDKDF (reference sequence).

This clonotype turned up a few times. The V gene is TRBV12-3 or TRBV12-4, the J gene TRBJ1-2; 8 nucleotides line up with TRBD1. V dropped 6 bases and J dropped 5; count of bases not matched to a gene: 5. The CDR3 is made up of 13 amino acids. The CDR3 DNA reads TGTGCCAGCAGGCCGACAGGGGAGTATGGCTACACCTTC. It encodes CASRPTGEYGYTF.

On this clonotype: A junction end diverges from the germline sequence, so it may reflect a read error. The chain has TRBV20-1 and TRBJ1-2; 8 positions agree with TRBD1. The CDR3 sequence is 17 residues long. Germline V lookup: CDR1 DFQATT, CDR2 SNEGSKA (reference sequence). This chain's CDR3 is CCARDRISGQGGWGYTF. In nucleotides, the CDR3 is TGCTGTGCTAGAGATCGGATTAGTGGACAGGGTGGTTGGGGCTACACCTTC.

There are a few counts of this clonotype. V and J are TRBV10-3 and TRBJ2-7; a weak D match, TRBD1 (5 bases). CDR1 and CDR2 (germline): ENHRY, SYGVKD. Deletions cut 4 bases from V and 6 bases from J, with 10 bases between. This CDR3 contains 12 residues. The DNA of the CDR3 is TGTGCCATCAGTGGGGGCCTACCCGAGCAGTACTTC. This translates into CAISGGLPEQYF.

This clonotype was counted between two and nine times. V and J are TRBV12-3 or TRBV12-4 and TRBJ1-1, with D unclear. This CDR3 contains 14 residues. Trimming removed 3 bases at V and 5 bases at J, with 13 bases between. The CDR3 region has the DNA TGTGCCAGCAGTTTTACCCCCGCGGGGACTGAAGCTTTCTTT. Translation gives CASSFTPAGTEAFF.

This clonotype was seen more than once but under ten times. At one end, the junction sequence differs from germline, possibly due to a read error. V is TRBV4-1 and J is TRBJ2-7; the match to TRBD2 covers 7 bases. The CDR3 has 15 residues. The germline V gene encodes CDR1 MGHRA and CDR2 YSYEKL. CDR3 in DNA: TGCGCCAGCAGCCAGGCGGGACTATTCTCCAACGAGCAGTACTTC. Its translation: CASSQAGLFSNEQYF.

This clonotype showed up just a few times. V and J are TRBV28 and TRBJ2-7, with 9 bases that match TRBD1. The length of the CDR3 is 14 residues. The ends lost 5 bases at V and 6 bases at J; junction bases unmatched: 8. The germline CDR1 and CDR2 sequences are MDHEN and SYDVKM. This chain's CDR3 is CASSPGDRVREQYF. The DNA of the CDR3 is TGTGCCAGCAGTCCCGGGGACAGGGTTCGCGAGCAGTACTTC.

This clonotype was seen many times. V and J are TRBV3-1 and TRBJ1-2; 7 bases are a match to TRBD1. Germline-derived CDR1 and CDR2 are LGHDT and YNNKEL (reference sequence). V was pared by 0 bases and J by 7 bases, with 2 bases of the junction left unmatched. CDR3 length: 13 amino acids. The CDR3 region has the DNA TGTGCCAGCAGCCAAGAAACAGGGGCTGGCTACACCTTC. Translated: CASSQETGAGYTF.

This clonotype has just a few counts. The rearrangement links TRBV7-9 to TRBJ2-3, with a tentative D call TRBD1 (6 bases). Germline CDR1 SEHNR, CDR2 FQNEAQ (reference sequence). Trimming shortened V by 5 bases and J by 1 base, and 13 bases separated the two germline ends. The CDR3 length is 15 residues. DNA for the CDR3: TGTGCCAGCAGCGCACAGGGTTTACGCACAGATACGCAGTATTTT. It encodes CASSAQGLRTDTQYF.

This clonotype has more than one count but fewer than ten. In DNA form, the CDR3 reads TGCAGTGCCCCCCCGGCGGGGAAGGGAGAGACCCAGTACTTC. As protein: CSAPPAGKGETQYF. The V and J genes are TRBV20-1 and TRBJ2-5; possible D gene TRBD2, 6 bases. CDR1 is DFQATT, CDR2 SNEGSKA, per germline (reference sequence). V lost 6 bases and J 4 bases, leaving 18 bases between the germline ends. The length of the CDR3 is 14 residues.

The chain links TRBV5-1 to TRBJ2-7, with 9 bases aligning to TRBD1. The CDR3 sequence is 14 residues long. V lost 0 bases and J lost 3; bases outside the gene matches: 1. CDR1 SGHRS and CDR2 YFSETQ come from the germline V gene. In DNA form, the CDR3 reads TGCGCCAGCAGCTTGGCGGGACAGGGCTACGAGCAGTACGTC. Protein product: CASSLAGQGYEQYV.

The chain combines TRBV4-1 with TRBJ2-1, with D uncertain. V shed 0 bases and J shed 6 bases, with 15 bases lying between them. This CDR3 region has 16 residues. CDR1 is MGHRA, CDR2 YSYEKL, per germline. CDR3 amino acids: CASSQDSSIRINEQFF. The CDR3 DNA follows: TGCGCCAGCAGCCAAGATAGCTCCATAAGGATCAATGAGCAGTTCTTC.

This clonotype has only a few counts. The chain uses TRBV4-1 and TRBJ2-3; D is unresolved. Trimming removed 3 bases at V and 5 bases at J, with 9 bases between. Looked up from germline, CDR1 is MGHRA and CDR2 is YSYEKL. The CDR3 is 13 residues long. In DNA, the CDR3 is TGCGCCAGCAGCCAGGAAAGAATAGATACGCAGTATTTT. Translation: CASSQERIDTQYF.

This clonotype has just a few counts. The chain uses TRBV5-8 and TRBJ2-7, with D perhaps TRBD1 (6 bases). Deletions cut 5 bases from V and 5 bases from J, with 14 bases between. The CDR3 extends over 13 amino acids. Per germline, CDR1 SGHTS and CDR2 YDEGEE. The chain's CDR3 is CASRIQGSHEQYF. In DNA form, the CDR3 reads TGTGCCAGCAGGATACAGGGTTCCCACGAGCAGTACTTC.

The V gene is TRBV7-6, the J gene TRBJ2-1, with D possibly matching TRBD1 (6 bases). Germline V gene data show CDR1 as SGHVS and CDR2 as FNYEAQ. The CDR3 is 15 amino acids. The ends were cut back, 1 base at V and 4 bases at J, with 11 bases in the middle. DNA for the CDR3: TGTGCCAGCAGCTTAGGGACAGCATCATACAATGAGCAGTTCTTC. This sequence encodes CASSLGTASYNEQFF.

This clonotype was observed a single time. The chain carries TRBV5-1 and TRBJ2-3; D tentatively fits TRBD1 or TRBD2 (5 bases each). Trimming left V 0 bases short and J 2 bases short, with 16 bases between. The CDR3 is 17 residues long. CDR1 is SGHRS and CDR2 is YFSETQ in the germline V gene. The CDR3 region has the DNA TGCGCCAGCAGCTTGGCCACGGGGCCCATATTCACAGATACGCAGTATTTT. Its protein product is CASSLATGPIFTDTQYF.

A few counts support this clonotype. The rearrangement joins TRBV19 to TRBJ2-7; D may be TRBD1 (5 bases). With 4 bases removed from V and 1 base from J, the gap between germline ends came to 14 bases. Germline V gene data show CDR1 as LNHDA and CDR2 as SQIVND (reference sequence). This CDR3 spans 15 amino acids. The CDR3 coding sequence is TGTGCCAGTAGTAAGCAGGGTTTAGGGTCCTACGAGCAGTACTTC. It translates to CASSKQGLGSYEQYF.

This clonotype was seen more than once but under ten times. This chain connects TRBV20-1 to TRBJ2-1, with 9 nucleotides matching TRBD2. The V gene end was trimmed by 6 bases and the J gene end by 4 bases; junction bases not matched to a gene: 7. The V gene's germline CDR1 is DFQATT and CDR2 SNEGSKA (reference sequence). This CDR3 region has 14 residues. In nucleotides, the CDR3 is TGCAGTGCCATTAGCGGGAGTCCATACAATGAGCAGTTCTTC. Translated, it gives CSAISGSPYNEQFF.

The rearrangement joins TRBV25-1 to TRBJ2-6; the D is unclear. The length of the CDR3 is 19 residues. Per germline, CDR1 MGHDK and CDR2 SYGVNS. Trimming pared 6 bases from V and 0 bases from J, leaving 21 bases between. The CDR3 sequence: CASSGMVGRSISGANVLTF. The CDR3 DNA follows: TGTGCCAGCAGCGGAATGGTAGGCAGGTCTATCTCTGGGGCCAACGTCCTGACTTTC.